The present T cell receptor beta chain was sequenced within a study of Graves' ophthalmopathy and Graves' hyperthyroidism. Amplified TCR beta CDR3 regions were obtained using RNA transcripts as template. HTBI primers served in a first-round RT-PCR, which a second-round multiplex PCR followed. A single record per CDR3 protein comes from TCRdb applying MiXCR to the multiplex PCR reads. The top ten clones hold approximately 7% of a sample with approximately 410,000 distinct CDR3 sequences, 15% of them seen once. Trimming shortened V by 6 bases and J by 7 bases, and 15 bases separated the two germline ends. This CDR3 region has 12 residues. The germline CDR1 and CDR2 sequences are DFQATT and SNEGSKA (reference sequence). This clonotype was seen repeatedly, ten times or more.

Material for sequencing was peripheral blood. This TCR derives from a woman in her late teens or twenties with stable Graves' hyperthyroidism. The J gene is TRBJ1-2, the V gene TRBV20-1; D uncertain. The CDR3 loop reads CSARAETIGYTF. CDR3 nucleotide sequence: TGCAGTGCCCGGGCAGAAACTATTGGCTACACCTTC.